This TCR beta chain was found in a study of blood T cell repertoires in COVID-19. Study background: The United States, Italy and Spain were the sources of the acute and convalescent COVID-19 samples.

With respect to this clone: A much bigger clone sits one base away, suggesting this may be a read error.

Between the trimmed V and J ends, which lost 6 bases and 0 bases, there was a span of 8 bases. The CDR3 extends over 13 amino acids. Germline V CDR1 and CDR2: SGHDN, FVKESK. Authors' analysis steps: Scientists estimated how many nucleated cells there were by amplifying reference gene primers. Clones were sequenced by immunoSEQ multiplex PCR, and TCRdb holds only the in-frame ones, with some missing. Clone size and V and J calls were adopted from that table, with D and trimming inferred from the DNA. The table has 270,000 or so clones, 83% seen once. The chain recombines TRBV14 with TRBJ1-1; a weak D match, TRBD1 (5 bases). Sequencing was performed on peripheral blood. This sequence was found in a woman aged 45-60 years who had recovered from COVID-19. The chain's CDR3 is CASSPRVNTEAFF. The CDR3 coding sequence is TGTGCCAGCAGTCCCAGGGTGAACACTGAAGCTTTCTTT.